Listed below are T cell receptor beta chains from one sample, sequenced in a study of T cell repertoires in cytomegalovirus infection. MiXCR, run by TCRdb on the reads, gives a single entry per CDR3 protein. The sample lists 150,000 to 200,000 distinct CDR3 sequences, roughly an eighth occurring once. Sequencing input: PBMCs. All receptors derive from a human donor in good health (CMV status not recorded). Some clones in this sample may be carry-over from other donors' samples. CDR3s include the opening cysteine and the closing phenylalanine or tryptophan. The D gene is left open where the match is weak. Not every row has a clone size; where given, it reads once, few, many or a size class.

clone size: few
V gene: TRBV28
J gene: TRBJ1-5
D gene: .
CDR3 protein: CASSLRVQPQHF
CDR3 DNA: TGTGCCAGCAGTTTAAGGGTTCAGCCCCAGCATTTT

clone size: many
V gene: TRBV7-3
J gene: TRBJ2-5
D gene: TRBD1
CDR3 protein: CASSPGGGTGETQYF
CDR3 DNA: TGTGCCAGCAGCCCAGGCGGAGGGACAGGAGAGACCCAGTACTTC

clone size: .
V gene: TRBV29-1
J gene: TRBJ1-1
D gene: .
CDR3 protein: CSVETGMNTEAFF
CDR3 DNA: TGCAGCGTAGAGACAGGCATGAACACTGAAGCTTTCTTT

clone size: many
V gene: TRBV7-8
J gene: TRBJ2-7
D gene: .
CDR3 protein: CASSPASGYEQYF
CDR3 DNA: TGTGCCAGCAGCCCAGCCTCGGGGTACGAGCAGTACTTC

clone size: .
V gene: TRBV6-4
J gene: TRBJ2-2
D gene: TRBD2
CDR3 protein: CASSEGTLAGANTGELFF
CDR3 DNA: TGTGCCAGCAGTGAGGGTACACTAGCGGGCGCGAACACCGGGGAGCTGTTTTTT

clone size: .
V gene: TRBV4-2
J gene: TRBJ2-1
D gene: .
CDR3 protein: CASSQAGPYNEQFF
CDR3 DNA: TGTGCCAGCAGCCAAGCGGGTCCCTACAATGAGCAGTTCTTC

clone size: many
V gene: TRBV28
J gene: TRBJ2-3
D gene: .
CDR3 protein: CASSRGTLGTTDTQYF
CDR3 DNA: TGTGCCAGCAGCCGGGGAACGCTGGGTACCACAGATACGCAGTATTTT

clone size: many
V gene: TRBV7-6
J gene: TRBJ2-1
D gene: .
CDR3 protein: CASSLVRGEQFF
CDR3 DNA: TGTGCCAGCAGCTTAGTGCGCGGTGAGCAGTTCTTC

clone size: .
V gene: TRBV28
J gene: TRBJ2-1
D gene: .
CDR3 protein: CASSANEQFF
CDR3 DNA: TGTGCCAGCTCCGCCAATGAGCAGTTCTTC

clone size: .
V gene: TRBV4-1
J gene: TRBJ1-1
D gene: TRBD1
CDR3 protein: CASSQVQGAIRAFF
CDR3 DNA: TGCGCCAGCAGCCAAGTACAGGGGGCTATTAGAGCTTTCTTT

clone size: .
V gene: TRBV20-1
J gene: TRBJ2-6
D gene: .
CDR3 protein: CSAPVYDSGANVLTF
CDR3 DNA: TGCAGTGCTCCGGTCTACGATTCTGGGGCCAACGTCCTGACTTTC

clone size: few
V gene: TRBV5-1
J gene: TRBJ2-2
D gene: .
CDR3 protein: CASSMNTGELFF
CDR3 DNA: TGCGCCAGCAGTATGAACACCGGGGAGCTGTTTTTT

clone size: .
V gene: TRBV7-9
J gene: TRBJ1-2
D gene: TRBD1
CDR3 protein: CASRSNRGPRHGYTF
CDR3 DNA: TGTGCCAGCAGGTCAAACAGGGGCCCGAGGCATGGCTACACCTTC

clone size: many
V gene: TRBV7-2
J gene: TRBJ1-2
D gene: .
CDR3 protein: CASSLAYGDGYTF
CDR3 DNA: TGTGCCAGCAGCTTAGCGTATGGGGACGGCTACACCTTC

clone size: many
V gene: TRBV7-2
J gene: TRBJ2-3
D gene: .
CDR3 protein: CASSLTQHVSTDTQYF
CDR3 DNA: TGTGCCAGCAGCTTAACTCAACACGTTAGCACAGATACGCAGTATTTT

clone size: .
V gene: TRBV7-2
J gene: TRBJ2-1
D gene: TRBD1
CDR3 protein: CASSLTGPRFF
CDR3 DNA: TGTGCCAGCAGCTTGACAGGGCCCCGGTTCTTC

clone size: few
V gene: TRBV6-1
J gene: TRBJ2-1
D gene: TRBD1
CDR3 protein: CASSSIYRTGIIGDEQFF
CDR3 DNA: TGTGCCAGCAGTTCGATCTACCGGACAGGGATTATAGGCGATGAGCAGTTCTTC

clone size: .
V gene: TRBV5-6
J gene: TRBJ2-5
D gene: .
CDR3 protein: CASSFAGGQETQYF
CDR3 DNA: TGTGCCAGCAGCTTCGCCGGGGGCCAAGAGACCCAGTACTTC

clone size: many
V gene: TRBV28
J gene: TRBJ1-1
D gene: .
CDR3 protein: CASRRQLGLSVAFF
CDR3 DNA: TGTGCCAGCAGGAGACAGTTAGGGTTATCTGTTGCTTTCTTT

clone size: many
V gene: TRBV12-3/TRBV12-4
J gene: TRBJ2-2
D gene: .
CDR3 protein: CASKRGIDTGELFF
CDR3 DNA: TGTGCCAGCAAGAGGGGGATCGACACCGGGGAGCTGTTTTTT

clone size: .
V gene: TRBV20-1
J gene: TRBJ1-1
D gene: TRBD1
CDR3 protein: CSASVSTGANTEAFF
CDR3 DNA: TGCAGTGCTAGTGTCTCTACAGGGGCAAACACTGAAGCTTTCTTT

clone size: few
V gene: TRBV7-2
J gene: TRBJ1-5
D gene: .
CDR3 protein: CASSFEVFSNQPQHF
CDR3 DNA: TGTGCCAGCAGCTTTGAAGTTTTTAGCAATCAGCCCCAGCATTTT

clone size: many
V gene: TRBV7-2
J gene: TRBJ2-1
D gene: .
CDR3 protein: CASSLVAGIPYNEQFF
CDR3 DNA: TGTGCCAGCAGCTTAGTTGCAGGGATCCCCTACAATGAGCAGTTCTTC

clone size: many
V gene: TRBV29-1
J gene: TRBJ2-1
D gene: .
CDR3 protein: CSVETVSGYNEQFF
CDR3 DNA: TGCAGCGTTGAGACGGTATCCGGGTACAATGAGCAGTTCTTC

clone size: few
V gene: TRBV7-9
J gene: TRBJ2-7
D gene: .
CDR3 protein: CASSSGHGKAYEQYF
CDR3 DNA: TGTGCCAGCAGCTCTGGACACGGCAAGGCCTACGAGCAGTACTTC

clone size: many
V gene: TRBV25-1
J gene: TRBJ2-3
D gene: .
CDR3 protein: CASSEEQSTDTQYF
CDR3 DNA: TGTGCCAGCAGTGAGGAACAGAGCACAGATACGCAGTATTTT

clone size: few
V gene: TRBV6-8
J gene: TRBJ1-2
D gene: .
CDR3 protein: CASSYSGGGSRGYTF
CDR3 DNA: TGTGCCAGCAGTTACTCCGGCGGGGGCTCACGAGGCTACACCTTC

clone size: .
V gene: TRBV19
J gene: TRBJ1-2
D gene: .
CDR3 protein: CASSDRTAANYGYTF
CDR3 DNA: TGTGCCAGTAGTGATCGGACAGCAGCTAACTATGGCTACACCTTC

clone size: .
V gene: TRBV20-1
J gene: TRBJ2-3
D gene: .
CDR3 protein: CSASTAEVTDTQYF
CDR3 DNA: TGCAGTGCTAGTACGGCTGAGGTTACAGATACGCAGTATTTT

clone size: .
V gene: TRBV10-3
J gene: TRBJ2-3
D gene: TRBD2
CDR3 protein: CAIGGLAGASTDTQYF
CDR3 DNA: TGTGCCATTGGCGGACTAGCGGGAGCTAGCACAGATACGCAGTATTTT

clone size: .
V gene: TRBV19
J gene: TRBJ1-1
D gene: .
CDR3 protein: CASSIEGITEAFF
CDR3 DNA: TGTGCCAGTAGTATTGAAGGCATTACTGAAGCTTTCTTT

clone size: many
V gene: TRBV7-2
J gene: TRBJ2-4
D gene: .
CDR3 protein: CASSSPGNIAKNIQYF
CDR3 DNA: TGTGCCAGCAGCTCGCCCGGGAACATAGCCAAAAACATTCAGTACTTC

clone size: many
V gene: TRBV7-9
J gene: TRBJ1-4
D gene: .
CDR3 protein: CASRSSGLNEKLFF
CDR3 DNA: TGTGCCAGCAGGAGTTCCGGGCTAAATGAAAAACTGTTTTTT

clone size: many
V gene: TRBV10-3
J gene: TRBJ1-2
D gene: TRBD1
CDR3 protein: CAIRDRGRNYGYTF
CDR3 DNA: TGTGCCATCAGGGACAGGGGACGGAACTATGGCTACACCTTC

clone size: .
V gene: TRBV12-3/TRBV12-4
J gene: TRBJ1-2
D gene: .
CDR3 protein: CASRKTTEPLYYGYTF
CDR3 DNA: TGTGCCAGCAGGAAAACTACAGAGCCTCTTTACTATGGCTACACCTTC

clone size: many
V gene: TRBV7-8
J gene: TRBJ1-1
D gene: .
CDR3 protein: CASSLIRTVDTEAFF
CDR3 DNA: TGTGCCAGCAGCTTAATCCGGACAGTAGACACTGAAGCTTTCTTT

clone size: .
V gene: TRBV27
J gene: TRBJ2-7
D gene: TRBD1
CDR3 protein: CASSHQPGQLSYEQYF
CDR3 DNA: TGTGCCAGCAGTCATCAGCCGGGACAGCTCTCCTACGAGCAGTACTTC

clone size: many
V gene: TRBV7-2
J gene: TRBJ2-3
D gene: TRBD2
CDR3 protein: CASRRFGTSSVTDTQYF
CDR3 DNA: TGTGCCAGCAGGAGATTCGGGACTAGTTCTGTCACAGATACGCAGTATTTT

clone size: few
V gene: TRBV5-1
J gene: TRBJ2-2
D gene: .
CDR3 protein: CASSLSRSTNTGELFF
CDR3 DNA: TGCGCCAGCAGCTTGTCTAGGTCTACGAACACCGGGGAGCTGTTTTTT

clone size: many
V gene: TRBV7-9
J gene: TRBJ2-1
D gene: .
CDR3 protein: CASLEGSYNEQFF
CDR3 DNA: TGTGCCAGCCTGGAGGGCTCCTACAATGAGCAGTTCTTC

clone size: .
V gene: TRBV19
J gene: TRBJ1-1
D gene: TRBD1
CDR3 protein: CASSIVRDRGRRTEAFF
CDR3 DNA: TGTGCCAGTAGTATAGTCCGGGACAGGGGGCGACGTACTGAAGCTTTCTTT

clone size: few
V gene: TRBV5-4
J gene: TRBJ2-2
D gene: .
CDR3 protein: CASSLERGRTGELFF
CDR3 DNA: TGTGCCAGCAGCTTGGAAAGGGGCAGGACCGGGGAGCTGTTTTTT

clone size: .
V gene: TRBV11-3
J gene: TRBJ2-2
D gene: .
CDR3 protein: CASSLASSGAGELFF
CDR3 DNA: TGTGCCAGCAGTTTAGCGTCGAGCGGCGCGGGGGAGCTGTTTTTT

clone size: .
V gene: TRBV5-1
J gene: TRBJ1-2
D gene: TRBD1
CDR3 protein: CASSLEGTGMGYGYTF
CDR3 DNA: TGCGCCAGCAGCTTGGAAGGGACAGGGATGGGATATGGCTACACCTTC

clone size: few
V gene: TRBV7-2
J gene: TRBJ1-4
D gene: .
CDR3 protein: CASSFQGREKLFF
CDR3 DNA: TGTGCCAGCAGCTTTCAGGGTCGTGAAAAACTGTTTTTT

clone size: .
V gene: TRBV5-1
J gene: TRBJ2-3
D gene: TRBD2
CDR3 protein: CASSPGTSGPLGYF
CDR3 DNA: TGCGCCAGCAGCCCCGGGACTAGCGGGCCATTGGGGTATTTT

clone size: few
V gene: TRBV12-3/TRBV12-4
J gene: TRBJ2-5
D gene: .
CDR3 protein: CASSLVLPGAKAQYF
CDR3 DNA: TGTGCCAGCAGTTTAGTTCTCCCCGGGGCGAAAGCCCAGTACTTC

clone size: .
V gene: TRBV6-2/TRBV6-3
J gene: TRBJ2-1
D gene: .
CDR3 protein: CASSYPLPGQGGDNEQFF
CDR3 DNA: TGTGCCAGCAGTTACCCCCTACCAGGGCAAGGGGGGGACAATGAGCAGTTCTTC

clone size: few
V gene: TRBV6-6
J gene: TRBJ2-3
D gene: .
CDR3 protein: CASNPSTDTQYF
CDR3 DNA: TGTGCCAGCAACCCGTCAACAGATACGCAGTATTTT

clone size: few
V gene: TRBV6-2/TRBV6-3
J gene: TRBJ2-6
D gene: .
CDR3 protein: CASSPQGAGANVLTF
CDR3 DNA: TGTGCCAGCAGTCCTCAGGGAGCTGGGGCCAACGTCCTGACTTTC

clone size: .
V gene: TRBV20-1
J gene: TRBJ1-5
D gene: TRBD1
CDR3 protein: CSARSGTGGNQPQHF
CDR3 DNA: TGCAGTGCTAGGAGCGGGACAGGGGGCAATCAGCCCCAGCATTTT

clone size: many
V gene: TRBV7-2
J gene: TRBJ2-1
D gene: TRBD2
CDR3 protein: CASSITGTSGIDEQFF
CDR3 DNA: TGTGCCAGCAGCATCACCGGGACTAGCGGTATCGATGAGCAGTTCTTC

clone size: many
V gene: TRBV28
J gene: TRBJ2-3
D gene: TRBD2
CDR3 protein: CASTGPRGGPRSTDTQYF
CDR3 DNA: TGTGCCAGCACCGGCCCGCGGGGAGGGCCGAGAAGCACAGATACGCAGTATTTT

clone size: few
V gene: TRBV19
J gene: TRBJ2-2
D gene: TRBD1
CDR3 protein: CASSANRGRTGELFF
CDR3 DNA: TGTGCCAGTAGTGCGAACAGGGGGCGCACCGGGGAGCTGTTTTTT

clone size: few
V gene: TRBV19
J gene: TRBJ2-5
D gene: .
CDR3 protein: CASSARVAETQYF
CDR3 DNA: TGTGCCAGTAGTGCCAGGGTAGCGGAGACCCAGTACTTC